The 28 T cell receptor beta chains reported below all come from one sample, sequenced in a study of cytomegalovirus exposure and HLA in healthy donors. PCR used 60 Vbeta primers and 13 Jbeta primers. Profiling relied on immunoSEQ multiplex PCR, and the TCRdb table lists in-frame clones only, not all of them. Of around 130,000 clones listed, roughly 9% were seen once; the top ten hold less than 6.5%. Material: PBMCs. Receptor source: a middle-aged woman in good health and CMV-seropositive.

This chain joins TRBV5-1 and TRBJ1-1, with a possible D match to TRBD1 (5 bases). V lost 4 bases and J 5 bases, leaving 21 bases between the germline ends. Per germline, CDR1 SGHRS and CDR2 YFSETQ. This CDR3 comprises 16 residues. CDR3 sequence: CASSVQGSLAGTEAFF. As DNA, the CDR3 is TGCGCCAGCAGCGTCCAGGGTAGTTTGGCGGGAACTGAAGCTTTCTTT. Together with reference TRBV5-1 and TRBJ1-1, the CDR3 gives the full variable domain: KAGVTQTPRYLIKTRGQQVTLSCSPISGHRSVSWYQQTPGQGLQFLFEYFSETQRNKGNFPGRFSGRQFSNSRSEMNVSTLELGDSALYLCASSVQGSLAGTEAFFGQGTRLTVV.

The chain joins TRBV5-1 to TRBJ1-3; TRBD1 aligns across 11 bases. Trimming removed 7 bases from V and 3 bases from J; junction bases left unmatched: 3. Germline V gene sequence: CDR1 SGHRS, CDR2 YFSETQ. The CDR3 contains 14 residues. CDR3 region: CASGQGAGGNTIYF. The CDR3 bases are TGCGCCAGCGGACAGGGGGCTGGTGGAAACACCATATATTTT.

The chain combines TRBV30 with TRBJ1-2; D gene unclear. Germline loops: CDR1 GTSNPN, CDR2 SVGIG (reference sequence). CDR3 length: 13 residues. V shed 1 base and J shed 1 base, with 7 bases lying between them. This CDR3 is CAWSARINYGYTF. CDR3 sequence (DNA): TGTGCCTGGAGTGCCAGGATTAACTATGGCTACACCTTC. Using reference TRBV30 and TRBJ1-2 for the parts outside the CDR3, the full variable domain is SQTIHQWPATLVQPVGSPLSLECTVEGTSNPNLYWYRQAAGRGLQLLFYSVGIGQISSEVPQNLSASRPQDRQFILSSKKLLLSDSGFYLCAWSARINYGYTFGSGTRLTVV.

The chain employs TRBV14 and TRBJ1-2; D unclear. The CDR3 length is 12 residues. The V and J ends lost 4 bases and 8 bases respectively, with 11 bases between them. From germline, CDR1 is SGHDN and CDR2 FVKESK. The CDR3 loop is CASSPRESGYTF. The CDR3 DNA reads TGTGCCAGCAGCCCTCGCGAATCGGGCTACACCTTC.

In this sample, this clone turned up a few times. This chain uses TRBV10-2 with TRBJ1-1; D is unclear. V dropped 5 bases and J dropped 4 bases, with 14 bases sitting between them. Germline V gene sequence: CDR1 WSHSY, CDR2 SAAADI. CDR3 length equals 14 residues. The CDR3 here is CASSLDGGSTEAFF. In DNA, the CDR3 is TGCGCCAGCAGTTTAGACGGCGGGAGCACTGAAGCTTTCTTT.

The gene calls are TRBV14 and TRBJ2-2; D unclear. The CDR3 is 14 residues long. Germline CDR1 is SGHDN and CDR2 is FVKESK. V was cut by 1 base and J by 5 bases, with 8 bases left in between. Here the CDR3 reads CASSQVLRTGELFF. CDR3 coding DNA: TGTGCCAGCAGCCAAGTCTTGCGGACCGGGGAGCTGTTTTTT.

The V gene is TRBV19, the J gene TRBJ1-1; D perhaps matches TRBD1 (5 bases). In germline, CDR1 is LNHDA, CDR2 SQIVND (reference sequence). V shed 9 bases and J shed 3 bases, with 14 bases lying between them. This CDR3 is built from 13 residues. The CDR3 DNA follows: TGTGCCAGCTCCACAACCAGGGACACTGAAGCTTTCTTT. Translation: CASSTTRDTEAFF.

The J gene is TRBJ1-1, the V gene TRBV27; 7 bases fit TRBD1. Germline lookup yields CDR1 MNHEY and CDR2 SMNVEV (reference sequence). The V gene end was trimmed by 5 bases and the J gene end by 0 bases; junction bases not matched to a gene: 12. This CDR3 spans 17 amino acids. CDR3 sequence (DNA): TGTGCCAGCAGTAGAGAACCAAGGGGGCCCCTGAACACTGAAGCTTTCTTT. It is translated as CASSREPRGPLNTEAFF.

This clone was seen a few times. This chain uses TRBV7-9 with TRBJ2-7, with D maybe TRBD1 (5 bases). Germline lookup yields CDR1 SEHNR and CDR2 FQNEAQ (reference sequence). CDR3 size: 15 residues. V shed 2 bases and J shed 2 bases, with 13 bases lying between them. CDR3 region: CASSLISGATYEQYF. CDR3 nucleotide sequence: TGTGCCAGCAGCTTAATTAGTGGGGCTACCTACGAGCAGTACTTC.

The DNA for the CDR3 is TGTGCCGTACTAGCGGGGGGCCGCCGGGACGAGCAGTACTTC. Residues: CAVLAGGRRDEQYF. The chain couples TRBV30 to TRBJ2-7; 12 bases match TRBD2. The CDR3 has 14 residues. J lost 5 bases, V lost 8 bases, and 10 bases had no gene match. Germline V gene data show CDR1 as GTSNPN and CDR2 as SVGIG (reference sequence).

The chain has TRBV5-1 and TRBJ1-4; 7 nucleotides line up with TRBD1. With 4 bases clipped from V and 3 bases from J, the junction kept 3 bases outside the gene matches. CDR1 is SGHRS and CDR2 is YFSETQ in the germline V gene. The CDR3 spans 14 residues. The CDR3: CASSLGTANEKLFF. The CDR3 DNA follows: TGCGCCAGCAGCCTCGGGACAGCTAATGAAAAACTGTTTTTT.

This clone was observed a handful of times. This sequence joins TRBV18 and TRBJ2-3; D is possibly TRBD2 (5 bases). Trimming removed 2 bases from V and 2 bases from J, with 11 bases in between. Germline V gene data show CDR1 as KGHSH and CDR2 as LQKENI. CDR3 length: 15 amino acids. The chain's CDR3 is CASSPFTRVTDTQYF. CDR3 coding DNA: TGTGCCAGCTCACCATTTACTAGGGTCACAGATACGCAGTATTTT.

The chain combines TRBV19 with TRBJ2-7, with 8 bases identical to TRBD2. Germline loops: CDR1 LNHDA, CDR2 SQIVND (reference sequence). There are 16 residues in the CDR3. V was pared by 2 bases and J by 2 bases, with 8 bases of the junction left unmatched. CDR3 sequence (DNA): TGTGCCAGTAGTATATGGTCCAGCGGGGGCACCTACGAGCAGTACTTC. Translation gives CASSIWSSGGTYEQYF. Drawing the rest from reference TRBV19 and TRBJ2-7, the complete variable domain is DGGITQSPKYLFRKEGQNVTLSCEQNLNHDAMYWYRQDPGQGLRLIYYSQIVNDFQKGDIAEGYSVSREKKESFPLTVTSAQKNPTAFYLCASSIWSSGGTYEQYFGPGTRLTVT.

This clone was detected a few times. The V and J genes are TRBV6-1 and TRBJ1-5; D possibly corresponds to TRBD1 (5 bases). Trimming cost V 3 bases and J 1 base, with 7 bases left between them. The CDR3 totals 14 residues. Germline V gene sequence: CDR1 MNHNS, CDR2 SASEGT. The chain's CDR3 is CASSEGLSNQPQHF. The CDR3 DNA reads TGTGCCAGCAGTGAGGGACTAAGCAATCAGCCCCAGCATTTT.

V gene TRBV5-1 combines with J gene TRBJ2-5; 7 nucleotides line up with TRBD2. The end of the DNA is better explained by TRBJ2-7, so the J call may be wrong. The V gene's germline CDR1 is SGHRS and CDR2 YFSETQ. CDR3 length: 14 amino acids. This chain's CDR3 is CASSQGGAAYEQYF. The CDR3 DNA is TGCGCCAGCAGCCAGGGAGGGGCCGCCTACGAGCAGTACTTC.

This clone was seen a few times. This chain uses TRBV5-1 with TRBJ2-2, with 8 nucleotides matching TRBD1. The CDR3 runs 15 residues. After removal of 2 bases from V and 3 bases from J, the junction contained 3 bases not matched to a gene. The germline V gene has CDR1 SGHRS and CDR2 YFSETQ. The CDR3 loop reads CASSFETGDTGELFF. In nucleotides, the CDR3 is TGCGCCAGCAGCTTCGAGACAGGGGACACCGGGGAGCTGTTTTTT. The whole variable domain, filled in from reference TRBV5-1 and TRBJ2-2, reads KAGVTQTPRYLIKTRGQQVTLSCSPISGHRSVSWYQQTPGQGLQFLFEYFSETQRNKGNFPGRFSGRQFSNSRSEMNVSTLELGDSALYLCASSFETGDTGELFFGEGSRLTVL.

This chain uses TRBV7-6 with TRBJ1-4; tentative D call: TRBD1 (6 bases). The V gene's germline CDR1 is SGHVS and CDR2 FNYEAQ. Trimming removed 5 bases from V and 2 bases from J, with 18 bases in between. This CDR3 spans 17 amino acids. CDR3 sequence: CASSPGTFKGTNEKLFF. The DNA of the CDR3 is TGTGCCAGCAGCCCTGGGACATTCAAGGGGACTAATGAAAAACTGTTTTTT.

This clone was counted only a few times. In nucleotides, the CDR3 is TGTGCCAGCAGCGAAAACAGACACTACAATGAGCAGTTCTTC. Translating gives CASSENRHYNEQFF. V gene TRBV7-8 combines with J gene TRBJ2-1; no clear D gene. CDR1 SGHVS and CDR2 FQNEAQ come from the germline V gene. The CDR3 spans 14 residues. V dropped 5 bases and J dropped 3 bases, with 11 bases sitting between them.

J is TRBJ1-2 and V is TRBV19; 9 positions match TRBD1. The length of the CDR3 is 12 residues. Germline V gene sequence: CDR1 LNHDA, CDR2 SQIVND (reference sequence). Unmatched junction bases numbered 4, after V lost 10 bases and J lost 4 bases. The CDR3 DNA reads as TGTGCCACACAACAGGGGGCCTATGGCTACACCTTC. Its translation: CATQQGAYGYTF.

In its sample, this clone was seen a few times. The rearrangement joins TRBV30 to TRBJ2-3; 8 nucleotides align to TRBD2. The CDR3 contains 15 residues. Germline V gene data show CDR1 as GTSNPN and CDR2 as SVGIG (reference sequence). The V gene end was trimmed by 0 bases and the J gene end by 0 bases; junction bases not matched to a gene: 2. Here the CDR3 DNA reads TGTGCCTGGAGTGTACCGGGGGGGAGCACAGATACGCAGTATTTT. Translated, it gives CAWSVPGGSTDTQYF.

This chain uses TRBV7-6 with TRBJ2-1, with no clear D. Trimming took 0 bases from V and 0 from J, leaving 12 bases between them. Germline V CDR1 and CDR2: SGHVS, FNYEAQ. The CDR3 runs to 17 residues. In nucleotides, the CDR3 is TGTGCCAGCAGCTTAGCTATGGCCCGCAGCTCCTACAATGAGCAGTTCTTC. Its translation is CASSLAMARSSYNEQFF.

The rearrangement uses TRBV10-2 and TRBJ2-3; unclear D gene. V gave up 3 bases and J gave up 3 bases, with 4 bases separating them. The CDR3 runs to 12 residues. The germline V gene has CDR1 WSHSY and CDR2 SAAADI. This chain's CDR3 is CASSEQTDTQYF. CDR3 nucleotides: TGCGCCAGCAGTGAACAGACAGATACGCAGTATTTT.

This clone was seen more than once but under ten times. In DNA form, the CDR3 reads TGTGCCAGCAGCTTGAGCGGGGAAATGGTTGGGGAAAAACTGTTTTTT. Encoded protein: CASSLSGEMVGEKLFF. The V call is TRBV7-9, the J call TRBJ1-4; D remains ambiguous. CDR1 is SEHNR and CDR2 is FQNEAQ in the germline V gene (reference sequence). Between the trimmed V and J ends, which lost 3 bases and 8 bases, there was a span of 19 bases. The CDR3 extends over 16 amino acids.

The chain joins TRBV4-1 to TRBJ1-2, with TRBD1 matching over 7 bases. This CDR3 region has 15 residues. Trimming cost V 0 bases and J 4 bases; bases outside gene matches: 5. Germline CDR1 is MGHRA and CDR2 is YSYEKL. The CDR3 DNA follows: TGCGCCAGCAGCCAAGATAATAAGGGGGCCTATGGCTACACCTTC. It encodes CASSQDNKGAYGYTF.

This clone has only a few counts. CDR3 DNA sequence: TGTGCCAGCCGCCGGGACAGACTCTATGGCTACACCTTC. Encoded protein: CASRRDRLYGYTF. V and J are TRBV27 and TRBJ1-2; 7 bases line up with TRBD1. This CDR3 has 13 residues. Per the germline V gene, CDR1 is MNHEY and CDR2 is SMNVEV (reference sequence). J gave up 4 bases and V 8 bases, and 7 bases lay outside the gene matches.

The chain couples TRBV5-1 to TRBJ2-7; possibly TRBD2 for D (6 bases). Germline values: CDR1 SGHRS, CDR2 YFSETQ. The CDR3 has 14 residues. The germline V and J ends were trimmed by 4 bases and 1 base, with 12 bases remaining between them. This chain's CDR3 is CASSLDGRSYEQYF. In nucleotides, the CDR3 is TGCGCCAGCAGCCTGGATGGGAGGTCCTACGAGCAGTACTTC.

This clone was seen a few times. The genes are TRBV30 and TRBJ2-3; no definite D call. This CDR3 spans 13 amino acids. Per the germline V gene, CDR1 is GTSNPN and CDR2 is SVGIG (reference sequence). Trimming removed 2 bases at V and 0 bases at J, with 6 bases between. DNA for the CDR3: TGTGCCTGGAGTCCCTCTAGCACAGATACGCAGTATTTT. This sequence encodes CAWSPSSTDTQYF.

This chain uses TRBV19 with TRBJ2-2, with D hard to call. Trimming removed 1 base from V and 0 bases from J, with 6 bases in between. The germline V gene encodes CDR1 LNHDA and CDR2 SQIVND (reference sequence). This CDR3 contains 15 residues. The CDR3 DNA follows: TGTGCCAGTAGTATAGGCGGCACGAACACCGGGGAGCTGTTTTTT. Residues: CASSIGGTNTGELFF.